This TCR beta chain came from a study of Ad26.COV2.S vaccination and SARS-CoV-2 variants. V shed 6 bases and J 4 bases; nucleotides not matched to a gene: 10. This CDR3 comprises 16 residues. Per the germline V gene, CDR1 is LNHDA and CDR2 is SQIVND (reference sequence). TCRdb keeps only in-frame clones here, not all; method: immunoSEQ multiplex PCR. This table has around 320,000 clones, 85% appearing once. Stated treatment: roughly 18 received Ad26.COV2.S at low or high dose, single or two shots; five or six received placebo; per-sample allocation not given. Sampling happened 63 days after the first vaccine or placebo injection.

The sequence was obtained from a person between 18 and 65 years old who received the Ad26.COV2.S COVID-19 vaccine or a placebo. The material was peripheral blood, obtained in a trial of Ad26.COV2.S vaccine versus placebo. This chain connects TRBV19 to TRBJ2-3, with 10 bases that match TRBD2. The CDR3, as DNA: TGTGCCAGTAGCGGTGGAAGCGGGGGGGCGGCAGATACGCAGTATTTT. It encodes CASSGGSGGAADTQYF.